This paragraph covers one TCR beta chain sequence. This clonotype has ten or more counts. Its antigen is unknown. It has no much larger one-base neighbor in the sample; base qualities were not kept. Cut back by 0 bases and 4 bases, the V and J ends lie 10 bases apart. According to the germline V gene (reference sequence), CDR1 reads LNHNV and CDR2 reads YYDKDF. The CDR3 measures 15 amino acids from cysteine to phenylalanine. The entry retains the CDR3 DNA only, 45 bases that are in frame from base 1. This entry belongs to a study of T cells in Graves' hyperthyroidism and ophthalmopathy (dated by TCRdb to the late 2010s). With respect to the entire study: Peripheral blood samples were taken at the time of initial diagnosis, prior to any treatment. A discovery cohort of about a hundred patients, approximately 44 with Graves' ophthalmopathy and approximately 55 with stable Graves' hyperthyroidism, was used to find distinguishing TCR V-J signatures. Prospective prediction of ophthalmopathy was tested in an independent validation cohort of under 20 hyperthyroidism patients and some 17 patients who later progressed to ophthalmopathy. The roughly 94 discovery patients were randomly split 7:3 into training and test sets. Thyroid tissue and blood T-cell repertoires from more than 5 Graves' hyperthyroidism patients were also compared in the study. After blood sampling, hyperthyroidism patients were treated with methimazole at a starting dose of 30 mg daily, and ophthalmopathy patients were treated with high-dose intravenous methylprednisolone. TCR Vbeta CDR3 sequencing of 120 to 150 peripheral blood samples (under 45 ophthalmopathy, over 70 hyperthyroidism and roughly 17 progressor patients) is reported in the paper. Points the paper makes about the study in general: In validation, the model predicted progression to ophthalmopathy a median of roughly 6.2 months before onset, with roughly 70% sensitivity and roughly 72% specificity. Most expanded thyroid clonotypes (frequency above 0.001) were also detected in blood, a finding suggesting that blood repertoires may reflect thyroid immune responses. No statistical method was used to set the sample size in advance, and investigators knew the group allocation. A model built on a 13 V-J signature distinguished ophthalmopathy from stable hyperthyroidism, reaching roughly 88% sensitivity and 81.08% specificity in cross-validation and 80%/75% in testing.

The TCR beta CDR3 regions were amplified from RNA transcripts. The TCR CDR3 was subjected to a first round of RT-PCR using the HTBI primer set and the Qiagen OneStep RT-PCR kit. The libraries were constructed in a second round of multiplex PCR and then size-selected and purified. Paired-end sequencing of the libraries was performed with 100 bp reads on an Illumina HiSeq2000. The original pipeline was this. SOAPnuke was used to process the raw data, removing reads that contained adapters or uncalled bases, had a mean Phred below 15, or lacked an exact match to the constant primer or identifier. High-quality paired reads were merged using COPE v1.2.5, and each unique nucleotide sequence was defined as a clonotype. Clonotypes were aligned to IMGT TRBV, TRBD and TRBJ reference segments using MiTCR v1.1. The analysis included only V-J combinations with a frequency above 0.0001, which together covered over 98% of the repertoires. A TCS score was defined as the ratio of F50 (clonal expansion) to E x V (chaos), with BLOSUM62-based TCRdist applied between CDR3 peptides within each V-J. Welch's t-statistics and random forest reduced roughly 530 V-J features to 13, which were used in a naive Bayes classifier (R e1071). The raw public data were reprocessed by TCRdb itself: fastp quality trimming at Q25, MiXCR clonotype calling, in-frame beta chains only. Identical CDR3 protein sequences are pooled into one entry, listed with their most common genes and DNA. TCRdb's processing, not the study's, gives the V and J calls here. This sample holds about 400,000 distinct CDR3 sequences; approximately 14% were observed only once. The ten largest account for less than 15% of the sample.

Ophthalmopathy patients had moderately to severely active disease, with a Clinical Activity Score of 3 or more, a NOSPECS grade of 4 or more, and a disease duration of less than 3 months. Exclusion was applied to patients with uncontrolled infections, other autoimmune diseases, pregnancy or lactation. Diagnoses relied on clinical symptoms, serum thyroxine and TRAb, thyroid ultrasound and orbital computed tomography. PBMCs were isolated from about 10 ml of fresh peripheral blood by Ficoll-Paque density gradient centrifugation. Total RNA was extracted using Trizol reagent, and RNA quality was assessed on an Agilent 2100 Bioanalyzer.

The sequenced sample was blood. This sequence originates from a man between 18 and 35 years old with Graves' ophthalmopathy. Recombination joined TRBV15 with TRBJ2-1, with TRBD1 perhaps the D gene, on 6 matching bases. In nucleotides, the sequence is TGTGCCACCAGCAGAGATCAGGGGTTTTACAATGAGCAGTTCTTC. Its protein is CATSRDQGFYNEQFF.